The clone carrying this T cell receptor (beta chain) was detected ten times or more. The data were obtained in a study of T-cell memory formation after mild COVID-19. V was trimmed by 3 bases and J by 0 bases, leaving 6 bases between them. CDR3 length: 12 amino acids. Germline V gene data show CDR1 as DFQATT and CDR2 as SNEGSKA (reference sequence). TCRdb redid the calling of the 5' RACE reads with MiXCR, one entry per CDR3 protein. The sample lists over 400,000 distinct CDR3 sequences; around a quarter were seen once. The sequence came from an adult woman who had mild COVID-19 (a few samples of this study predate the infection). Cell type and time point are not known. V gene TRBV20-1 combines with J gene TRBJ2-7; D not resolved. Input material: PBMCs or a T cell subset sorted from them (not recorded which). CDR3 in DNA: TGCAGTGCTAGGACGGACTCCTACGAGCAGTACTTC. This translates into CSARTDSYEQYF.